The entry below describes one TCR beta chain. Which antigen it targets is not known. No clone much larger than this one lies a single base away; base qualities are absent. This specimen comes from a study of OX40 agonist ivuxolimab in advanced cancers. Broadly, across the study: Ivuxolimab was a fully human IgG2 agonistic monoclonal antibody targeting the costimulatory receptor OX40 (CD134). Intravenous ivuxolimab was administered to patients every 2 weeks at six dose levels: 0.01, 0.1, 0.3, 1.5, 3 and 10 mg/kg. Of the 50 or so patients in dose escalation, 19 had hepatocellular carcinoma, about 15 had melanoma, 9 had renal cell carcinoma and 9 had head and neck cancer. A male proportion of almost 85% and a mean age of roughly 58 years, ranging from roughly 23 to 79, were recorded for the dose-escalation cohort. Prior anti-PD-1, anti-PD-L1 or anti-CTLA-4 therapy was permitted, and about two fifths of dose-escalation patients had received checkpoint inhibitors. Partial responses were achieved by three dose-escalation patients, of whom one had hepatocellular carcinoma and two had cutaneous melanoma. The purpose of peripheral TCRbeta sequencing was to test whether ivuxolimab changed TCR sequence diversity and led to clonal T-cell expansion. The monotherapy dose-escalation portion (N of about 50 patients) of the phase I ivuxolimab trial is reported in the paper.

Patients with autoimmune disease history or receiving systemic immunosuppression were excluded from the trial. In every dose cohort, peripheral blood was drawn for TCR sequencing at baseline, cycle 4 day 1, and cycle 7 day 1. Samples came from an open-label, multicenter, first-in-human phase I dose-escalation trial of ivuxolimab. Adults with locally advanced or metastatic melanoma, renal cell carcinoma, hepatocellular carcinoma or head and neck squamous cell carcinoma were enrolled in the trial. Before TCR sequencing, CD4+ T cells and CD8+ T cells were sorted from peripheral blood as separate populations. Points the paper makes about the study in general: On average, CD8+ T cells showed more expanded clones than CD4+ T cells after ivuxolimab. At doses of 0.1 to 3.0 mg/kg, clonal expansion of both CD4+ and CD8+ blood T cells was observed from baseline to week 6. Low levels of normalized T-cell clonal expansion were also shown by some nonresponding patients. The antigen specificity of the peripheral T cells that underwent clonal expansion was not determined. In the 0.1-3.0 mg/kg groups, partial responders were among the patients with the lowest normalized peripheral clonal expansion, particularly in CD8+ T cells.

CDR1 LNHDA and CDR2 SQIVND are derived from the germline V gene (reference sequence). The CDR3 numbers 14 residues from cysteine through phenylalanine. Just CDR3 DNA is preserved here, 42 bases in frame from base 1. For this chain, trimming is 9 bases at the V end and 7 bases at the J end, and the number of junction bases without a gene match is 8. Genomic DNA was extracted from sorted cells for sequencing of the TCRbeta CDR3 region. The immunoSEQ Assay was used for sequencing of TCRbeta CDR3 regions. As stored in TCRdb, this immuneACCESS dataset retains in-frame rearrangements with V and J assigned. A fraction of the clones does not appear; measured against another copy, unresolved V genes explain less than half of the discrepancy, and the remainder lacks a known reason. The sample includes some 58,000 clones, with approximately 90% observed a single time. The ten biggest clones cover approximately 0.61% of the sample.

The sequence joins TRBV19 to TRBJ2-2; 10 bases in between match TRBD1. The sequence came from an adult with an advanced solid tumor such as melanoma, head and neck, liver or kidney cancer. Specimen: CD4+ or CD8+ T cells sorted from blood, collected in a trial of the OX40 agonist ivuxolimab. The CDR3 corresponds to CASAGTGVGGELFF. The DNA is as follows: TGTGCCAGCGCCGGGACAGGGGTCGGCGGGGAGCTGTTTTTT.